This TCR beta chain was identified during a study of blood T cell repertoires in COVID-19. Looking at the study overall: Nucleic acid was either cDNA or gDNA, and it came from T cells, B-cell-depleted T cells, or PBMCs.

This CDR3 has 13 residues. V lost 6 bases to trimming and J lost 4 bases; unmatched junction nucleotides: 4. Germline CDR1 reads MNHEY; CDR2 reads SVGAGI. TCRdb's table, derived via immunoSEQ multiplex PCR, lists solely in-frame clones and lacks some. The table lists some 19,000 clones, 75% to 85% of them singletons. The chain has TRBV6-5 and TRBJ2-5; 8 bases are a match to TRBD1. The receptor was isolated from a man older than 75 with acute or convalescent COVID-19. Sequencing was performed on peripheral blood. The CDR3 DNA follows: TGTGCCAGCAGGAAAACAGGGGGAGAGACCCAGTACTTC. Translated, it gives CASRKTGGETQYF.